Listed here are 18 T cell receptor beta chains from one sample, sequenced in a study of PD-L1 blockade in urothelial cancer. The protocol was immunoSEQ multiplex PCR, while the TCRdb copy is restricted to in-frame clones and leaves out a portion. The sample includes roughly 50,000 clones, nearly 90% seen only once; the top ten take under 9%. Specimen: PBMCs, collected around atezolizumab (anti-PD-L1) treatment. Every receptor here comes from a man in his 60s with urothelial cancer.

The chain uses TRBV6-1 and TRBJ2-3, with D perhaps TRBD1 (6 bases). The V and J ends lost 6 bases and 4 bases respectively, with 11 bases between them. CDR1 MNHNS and CDR2 SASEGT come from the germline V gene. The CDR3 spans 13 residues. The CDR3 DNA is TGTGCCAGCAGATTACAGGGCCCAGATACGCAGTATTTT. The encoded protein is CASRLQGPDTQYF.

The CDR3 is CASSIMGGSIAGELFF. CDR3 in DNA: TGTGCCAGTAGTATTATGGGAGGGTCTATCGCCGGGGAGCTGTTTTTT. The V gene is TRBV19, the J gene TRBJ2-2; 7 bases fit TRBD2. V lost 3 bases to trimming and J lost 6 bases; unmatched junction nucleotides: 10. The CDR3 runs 16 residues. Germline-derived CDR1 and CDR2 are LNHDA and SQIVND (reference sequence).

The V gene is TRBV6-6, the J gene TRBJ1-4, with 7 bases matching TRBD1. Germline V CDR1 and CDR2: MNHNY, SVGAGI (reference sequence). The CDR3 runs 15 residues. Trimming cost V 4 bases and J 5 bases; bases outside gene matches: 7. Written as DNA, the CDR3 is TGTGCCAGCAGTTTCCCGGGACAGCCGAATGAAAAACTGTTTTTT. It encodes CASSFPGQPNEKLFF.

The chain carries TRBV19 and TRBJ2-2; D call uncertain. Trimming removed 2 bases at V and 0 bases at J, with 4 bases between. The CDR3 totals 14 residues. Looked up from germline, CDR1 is LNHDA and CDR2 is SQIVND (reference sequence). The CDR3 loop reads CASSISTNTGELFF. As DNA, the CDR3 is TGTGCCAGTAGTATATCTACGAACACCGGGGAGCTGTTTTTT.

The chain employs TRBV7-6 and TRBJ1-4, with D maybe TRBD1 (6 bases). The CDR3 runs to 15 residues. The germline V and J ends were trimmed by 5 bases and 10 bases, with 20 bases remaining between them. CDR1 and CDR2 from the germline V gene are SGHVS and FNYEAQ. The DNA for the CDR3 is TGTGCCAGCAGCCCTACGCGTCTCACACAGGGAAAACTGTTTTTT. Translation gives CASSPTRLTQGKLFF.

This clone appeared a few times. The chain links TRBV7-3 to TRBJ2-2; 7 bases are shared with TRBD2. Looked up from germline, CDR1 is SGHTA and CDR2 is FQGTGA. The length of the CDR3 is 16 residues. After removal of 2 bases from V and 1 base from J, the junction contained 4 bases not matched to a gene. CDR3 protein: CASSLVGTMNTGELFF. The CDR3 region has the DNA TGTGCCAGCAGCTTAGTAGGGACTATGAACACCGGGGAGCTGTTTTTT.

CDR3 sequence reads: CASSQGRDYEQYF. CDR3 coding DNA: TGCGCCAGCAGCCAAGGCAGGGACTACGAGCAGTACTTC. This chain connects TRBV4-1 to TRBJ2-7, with TRBD1 as a possible D gene (5 bases). Germline V CDR1 and CDR2: MGHRA, YSYEKL. This CDR3 is built from 13 residues. Deletions cut 1 base from V and 3 bases from J, with 7 bases between.

This chain links TRBV27 with TRBJ2-1; 11 positions agree with TRBD1. The J segment lost 7 bases and the V segment lost 2 bases, leaving 1 base of the junction unmatched. CDR3 size: 14 residues. Germline V gene sequence: CDR1 MNHEY, CDR2 SMNVEV (reference sequence). The CDR3: CASSLGTGGNEQFF. The CDR3 DNA reads TGTGCCAGCAGTTTAGGGACAGGGGGGAATGAGCAGTTCTTC.

The chain links TRBV6-1 to TRBJ1-2; 9 bases line up with TRBD1. The CDR3 consists of 14 residues. J was trimmed by 5 bases and V by 6 bases; bases with no gene match: 7. The germline V gene has CDR1 MNHNS and CDR2 SASEGT. Written as DNA, the CDR3 is TGTGCCAGCAGGAGACAGGGGGAAAATTATGGCTACACCTTC. Its translation: CASRRQGENYGYTF.

V is TRBV5-4 and J is TRBJ2-2; TRBD2 aligns across 16 bases. The CDR3 consists of 19 residues. V dropped 4 bases and J dropped 5; count of bases not matched to a gene: 11. Germline CDR1 and CDR2: SGHNT and YYREEE (reference sequence). Here the CDR3 DNA reads TGTGCCAGCAGCGAGGGACTAGCGGGGGGGCGTAGTTTGACCGGGGAGCTGTTTTTT. It is translated as CASSEGLAGGRSLTGELFF.

This chain connects TRBV6-5 to TRBJ1-2; no definite D call. V was pared by 0 bases and J by 3 bases, with 11 bases between. The CDR3 is 15 amino acids. CDR1 is MNHEY, CDR2 SVGAGI, per germline. The CDR3 region is CASSYSGDGDYGYTF. Here the CDR3 DNA reads TGTGCCAGCAGTTACTCGGGCGACGGCGACTATGGCTACACCTTC.

Concerning this clone itself: Other DNA sequences in this specimen translate into the identical CDR3. The genes are TRBV11-3 and TRBJ1-2; 7 bases are shared with TRBD1. Germline lookup yields CDR1 SGHNT and CDR2 YENEEA. The CDR3 extends over 13 amino acids. The V segment lost 3 bases and the J segment 8 bases; nucleotides outside the gene matches: 6. CDR3 coding DNA: TGTGCCAGCAGCTTGAATTCAGGGGGAGGCTACACCTTC. Translation: CASSLNSGGGYTF.

In regard to this clone: This sample includes further DNA sequences coding for the same CDR3. The CDR3 sequence is CASSLGTGGEKLFF. The CDR3 DNA is TGTGCCAGCAGCTTGGGGACAGGGGGAGAAAAACTGTTTTTT. V usage is TRBV5-5 and J usage is TRBJ1-4; 10 bases map to TRBD1. CDR1 is SGHKS, CDR2 YYEKEE, per germline (reference sequence). The CDR3 is 14 residues long. J was trimmed by 8 bases and V by 0 bases; bases with no gene match: 1.

The chain carries TRBV7-9 and TRBJ1-1; TRBD1 is a possible D gene (5 bases). The CDR3 covers 14 residues. Germline V lookup: CDR1 SEHNR, CDR2 FQNEAQ (reference sequence). Deletions cut 5 bases from V and 7 bases from J, with 17 bases between. The CDR3 nucleotides are TGTGCCAGCAGCCAGAGACAAGGTAGGGGTGAAGCTTTCTTT. It yields the protein CASSQRQGRGEAFF.

This rearrangement joins TRBV27 to TRBJ1-6; D is undetermined. Germline assignment: CDR1 MNHEY and CDR2 SMNVEV (reference sequence). The germline V and J ends were trimmed by 1 base and 5 bases, with 6 bases remaining between them. The CDR3 contains 14 residues. The CDR3 region has the DNA TGTGCCAGCAGTTTATGGGAGGATAATTCACCCCTCCACTTT. It yields the protein CASSLWEDNSPLHF.

A single count supports this clone. V gene TRBV5-4 combines with J gene TRBJ2-4; 7 bases are a match to TRBD1. The CDR3 is made up of 16 amino acids. Germline-derived CDR1 and CDR2 are SGHNT and YYREEE (reference sequence). J was trimmed by 0 bases and V by 0 bases; bases with no gene match: 3. The CDR3 region has the DNA TGTGCCAGCAGCTTGGCAGGGGGTTTAGCCAAAAACATTCAGTACTTC. This translates into CASSLAGGLAKNIQYF.

The J gene is TRBJ2-1, the V gene TRBV7-6; 8 nucleotides align to TRBD1. CDR1 SGHVS and CDR2 FNYEAQ come from the germline V gene. The length of the CDR3 is 15 residues. V lost 6 bases to trimming and J lost 4 bases; unmatched junction nucleotides: 8. CDR3 protein: CASRKPGTGYNEQFF. The CDR3 DNA reads TGTGCCAGCAGGAAACCCGGGACAGGATACAATGAGCAGTTCTTC.

This chain uses TRBV9 with TRBJ1-1; 7 bases fit TRBD1. V shed 3 bases, J shed 6 bases, and the junction held 8 bases outside the gene matches. CDR3 length equals 14 residues. In germline, CDR1 is SGDLS, CDR2 YYNGEE. In nucleotides, the CDR3 is TGTGCCAGCAGCGATACAGGGGAAAGAGCTGAAGCTTTCTTT. Its protein product is CASSDTGERAEAFF.